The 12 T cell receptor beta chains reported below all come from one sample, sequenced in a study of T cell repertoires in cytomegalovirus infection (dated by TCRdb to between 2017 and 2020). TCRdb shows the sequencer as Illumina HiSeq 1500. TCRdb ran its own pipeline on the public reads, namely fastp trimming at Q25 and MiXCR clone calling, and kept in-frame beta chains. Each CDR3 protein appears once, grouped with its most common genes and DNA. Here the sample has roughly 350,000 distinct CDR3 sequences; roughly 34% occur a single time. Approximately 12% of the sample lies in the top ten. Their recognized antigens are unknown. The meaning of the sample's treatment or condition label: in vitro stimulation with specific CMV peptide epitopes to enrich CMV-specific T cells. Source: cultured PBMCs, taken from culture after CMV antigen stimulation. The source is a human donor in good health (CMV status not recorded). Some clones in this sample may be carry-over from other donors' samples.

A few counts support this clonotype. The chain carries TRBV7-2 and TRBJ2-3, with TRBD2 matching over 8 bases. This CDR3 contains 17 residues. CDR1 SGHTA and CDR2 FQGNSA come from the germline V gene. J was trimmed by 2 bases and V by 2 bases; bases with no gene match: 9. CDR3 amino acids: CASSLPPYSGDTDTQYF. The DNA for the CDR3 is TGTGCCAGCAGCTTACCCCCTTATAGCGGGGACACAGATACGCAGTATTTT. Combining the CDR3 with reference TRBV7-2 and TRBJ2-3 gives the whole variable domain GAGVSQSPSNKVTEKGKDVELRCDPISGHTALYWYRQSLGQGLEFLIYFQGNSAPDKSGLPSDRFSAERTGGSVSTLTIQRTQQEDSAVYLCASSLPPYSGDTDTQYFGPGTRLTVL.

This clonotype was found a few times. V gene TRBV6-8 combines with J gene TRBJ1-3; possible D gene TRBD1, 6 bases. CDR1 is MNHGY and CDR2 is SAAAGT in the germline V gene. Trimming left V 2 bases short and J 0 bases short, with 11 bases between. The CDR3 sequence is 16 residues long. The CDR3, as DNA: TGTGCCAGCAGTTACGGGGGCTCGATCTCTGGAAACACCATATATTTT. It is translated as CASSYGGSISGNTIYF.

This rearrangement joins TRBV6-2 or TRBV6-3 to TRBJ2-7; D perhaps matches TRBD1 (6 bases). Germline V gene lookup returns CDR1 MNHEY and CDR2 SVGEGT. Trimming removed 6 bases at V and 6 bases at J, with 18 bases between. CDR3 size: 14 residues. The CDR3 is CASSNRADMVEQYF. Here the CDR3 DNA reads TGTGCCAGCAGCAACAGGGCAGATATGGTCGAGCAGTACTTC.

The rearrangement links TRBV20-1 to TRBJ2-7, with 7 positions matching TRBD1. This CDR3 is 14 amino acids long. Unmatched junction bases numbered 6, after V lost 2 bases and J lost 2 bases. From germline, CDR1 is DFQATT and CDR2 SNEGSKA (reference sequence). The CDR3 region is CSARQGVSPYEQYF. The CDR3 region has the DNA TGCAGTGCTAGACAGGGGGTATCCCCCTACGAGCAGTACTTC.

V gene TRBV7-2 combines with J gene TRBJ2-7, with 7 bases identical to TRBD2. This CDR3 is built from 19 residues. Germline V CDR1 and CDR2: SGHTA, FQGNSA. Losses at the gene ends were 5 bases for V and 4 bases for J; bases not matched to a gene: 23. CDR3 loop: CASSAQGVAGSPLGYEQYF. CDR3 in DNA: TGTGCCAGCAGCGCCCAAGGGGTAGCGGGTTCCCCCTTAGGATACGAGCAGTACTTC.

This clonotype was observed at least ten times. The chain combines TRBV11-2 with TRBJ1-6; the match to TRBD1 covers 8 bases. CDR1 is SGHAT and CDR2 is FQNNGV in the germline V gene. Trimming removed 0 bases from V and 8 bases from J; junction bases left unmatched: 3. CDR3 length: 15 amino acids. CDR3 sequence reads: CASSLETGADSPLHF. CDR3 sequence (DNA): TGTGCCAGCAGCTTAGAGACAGGGGCGGATTCACCCCTCCACTTT.

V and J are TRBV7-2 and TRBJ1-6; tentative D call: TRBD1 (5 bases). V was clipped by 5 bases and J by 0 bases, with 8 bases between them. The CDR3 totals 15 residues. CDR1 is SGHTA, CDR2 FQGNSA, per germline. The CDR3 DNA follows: TGTGCCAGCAGCCGAGACAGCTCCTATAATTCACCCCTCCACTTT. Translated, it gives CASSRDSSYNSPLHF.

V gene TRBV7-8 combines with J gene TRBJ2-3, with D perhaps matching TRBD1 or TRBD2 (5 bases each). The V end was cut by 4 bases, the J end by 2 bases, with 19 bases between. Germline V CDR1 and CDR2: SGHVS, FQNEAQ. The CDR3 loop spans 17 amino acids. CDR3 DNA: TGTGCCAGCAGCTCCTACCGGACACCTCTAGCCACAGATACGCAGTATTTT. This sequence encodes CASSSYRTPLATDTQYF.

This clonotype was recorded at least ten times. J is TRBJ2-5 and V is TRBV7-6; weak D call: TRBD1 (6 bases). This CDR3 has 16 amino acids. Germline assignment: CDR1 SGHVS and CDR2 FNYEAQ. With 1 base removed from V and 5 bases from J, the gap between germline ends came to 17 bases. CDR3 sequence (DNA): TGTGCCAGCAGCTTAGGGGCAGGGGTTGCAAAGGAGACCCAGTACTTC. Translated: CASSLGAGVAKETQYF.

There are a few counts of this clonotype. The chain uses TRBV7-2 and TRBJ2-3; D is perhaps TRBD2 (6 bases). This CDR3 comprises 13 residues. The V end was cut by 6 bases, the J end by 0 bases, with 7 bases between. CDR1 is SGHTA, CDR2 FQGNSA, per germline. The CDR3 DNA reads TGTGCCAGCAGGGGACTCAGCACAGATACGCAGTATTTT. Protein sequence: CASRGLSTDTQYF.

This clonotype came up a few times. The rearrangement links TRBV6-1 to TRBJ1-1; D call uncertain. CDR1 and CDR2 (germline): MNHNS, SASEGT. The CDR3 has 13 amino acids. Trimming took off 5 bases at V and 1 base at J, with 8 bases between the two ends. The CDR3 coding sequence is TGTGCCAGCAGTATGGACCCGAACACTGAAGCTTTCTTT. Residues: CASSMDPNTEAFF.

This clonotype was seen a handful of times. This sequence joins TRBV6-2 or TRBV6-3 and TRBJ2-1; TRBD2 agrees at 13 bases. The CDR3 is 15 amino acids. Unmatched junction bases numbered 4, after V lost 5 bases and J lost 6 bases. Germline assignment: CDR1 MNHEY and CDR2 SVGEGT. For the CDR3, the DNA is TGTGCCAGCAGTGGACTAGCGGGAGTTTCCAATGAGCAGTTCTTC. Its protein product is CASSGLAGVSNEQFF.